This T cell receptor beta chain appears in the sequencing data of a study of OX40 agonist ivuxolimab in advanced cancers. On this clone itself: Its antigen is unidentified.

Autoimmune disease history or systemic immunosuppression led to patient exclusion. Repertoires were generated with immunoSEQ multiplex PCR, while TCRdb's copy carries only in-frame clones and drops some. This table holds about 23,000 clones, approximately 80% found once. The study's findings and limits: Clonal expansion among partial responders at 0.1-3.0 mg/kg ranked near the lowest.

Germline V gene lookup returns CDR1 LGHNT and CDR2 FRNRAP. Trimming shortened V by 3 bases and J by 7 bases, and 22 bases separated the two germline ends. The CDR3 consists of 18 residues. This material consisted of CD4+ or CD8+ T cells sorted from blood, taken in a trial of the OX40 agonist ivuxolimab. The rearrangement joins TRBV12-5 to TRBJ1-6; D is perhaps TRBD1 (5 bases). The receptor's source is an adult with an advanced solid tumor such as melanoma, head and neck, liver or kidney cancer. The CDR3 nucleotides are TGTGCTAGTGGTTTCGCTGTTCAGGGATCGGGTTTAAATTCACCCCTCCACTTT. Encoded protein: CASGFAVQGSGLNSPLHF. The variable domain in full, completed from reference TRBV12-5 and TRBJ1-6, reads DARVTQTPRHKVTEMGQEVTMRCQPILGHNTVFWYRQTMMQGLELLAYFRNRAPLDDSGMPKDRFSAEMPDATLATLKIQPSEPRDSAVYFCASGFAVQGSGLNSPLHFGNGTRLTVT.